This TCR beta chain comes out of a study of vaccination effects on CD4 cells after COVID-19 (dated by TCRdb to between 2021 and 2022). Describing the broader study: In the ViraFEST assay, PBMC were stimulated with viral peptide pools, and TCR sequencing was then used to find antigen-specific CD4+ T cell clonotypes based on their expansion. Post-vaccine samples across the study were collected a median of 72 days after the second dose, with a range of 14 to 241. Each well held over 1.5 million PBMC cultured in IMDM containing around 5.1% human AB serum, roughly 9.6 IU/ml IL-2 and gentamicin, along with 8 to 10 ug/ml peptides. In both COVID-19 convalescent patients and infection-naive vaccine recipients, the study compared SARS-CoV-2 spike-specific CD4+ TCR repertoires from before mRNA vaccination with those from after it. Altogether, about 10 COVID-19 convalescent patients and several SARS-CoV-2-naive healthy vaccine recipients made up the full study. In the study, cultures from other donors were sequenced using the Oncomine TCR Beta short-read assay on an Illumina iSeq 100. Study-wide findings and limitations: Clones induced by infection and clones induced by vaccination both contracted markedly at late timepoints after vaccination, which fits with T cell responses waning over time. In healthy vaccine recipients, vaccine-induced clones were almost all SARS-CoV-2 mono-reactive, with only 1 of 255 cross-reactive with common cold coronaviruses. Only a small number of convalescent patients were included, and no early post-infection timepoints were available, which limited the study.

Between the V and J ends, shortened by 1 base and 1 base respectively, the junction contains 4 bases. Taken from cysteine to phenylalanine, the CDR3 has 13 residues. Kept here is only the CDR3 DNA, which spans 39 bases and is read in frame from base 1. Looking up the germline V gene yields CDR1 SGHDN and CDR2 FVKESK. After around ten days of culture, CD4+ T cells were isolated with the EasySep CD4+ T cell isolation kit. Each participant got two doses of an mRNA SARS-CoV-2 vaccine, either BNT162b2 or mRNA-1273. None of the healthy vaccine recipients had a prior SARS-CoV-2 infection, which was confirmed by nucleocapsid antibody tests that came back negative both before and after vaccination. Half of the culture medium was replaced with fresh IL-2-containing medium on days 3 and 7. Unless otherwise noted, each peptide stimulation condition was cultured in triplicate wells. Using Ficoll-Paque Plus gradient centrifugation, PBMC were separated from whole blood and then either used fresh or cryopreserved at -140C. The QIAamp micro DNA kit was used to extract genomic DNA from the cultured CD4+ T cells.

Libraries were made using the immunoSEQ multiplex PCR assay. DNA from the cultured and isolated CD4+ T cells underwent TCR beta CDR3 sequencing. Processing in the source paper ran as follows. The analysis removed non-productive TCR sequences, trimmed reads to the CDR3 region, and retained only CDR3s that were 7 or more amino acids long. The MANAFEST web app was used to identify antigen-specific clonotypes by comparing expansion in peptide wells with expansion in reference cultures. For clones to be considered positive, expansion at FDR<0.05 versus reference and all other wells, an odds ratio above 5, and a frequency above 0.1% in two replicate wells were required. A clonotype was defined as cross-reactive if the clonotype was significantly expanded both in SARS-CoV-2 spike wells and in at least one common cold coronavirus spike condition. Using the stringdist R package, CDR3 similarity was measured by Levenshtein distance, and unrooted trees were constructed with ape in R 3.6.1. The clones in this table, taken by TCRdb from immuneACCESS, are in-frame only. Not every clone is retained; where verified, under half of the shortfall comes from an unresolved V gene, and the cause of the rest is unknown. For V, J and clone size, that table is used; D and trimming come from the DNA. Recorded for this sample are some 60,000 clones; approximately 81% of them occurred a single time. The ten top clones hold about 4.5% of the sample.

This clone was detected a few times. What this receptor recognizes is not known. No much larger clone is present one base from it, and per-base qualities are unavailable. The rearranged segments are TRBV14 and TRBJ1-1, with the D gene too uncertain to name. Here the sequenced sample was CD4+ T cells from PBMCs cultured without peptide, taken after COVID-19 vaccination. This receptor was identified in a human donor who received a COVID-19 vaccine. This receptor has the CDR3 CASSQARNTEAFF. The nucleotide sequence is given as TGTGCCAGCAGCCAAGCCAGGAACACTGAAGCTTTCTTT.